The 21 T cell receptor beta chains in this list originate from one sample, sequenced in a study of cytotoxic CD8 clonotypes in ibrutinib-treated CLL. Libraries were prepared by immunoSEQ multiplex PCR; TCRdb keeps only in-frame clonotypes and omits some of them. The repertoire holds around 76,000 clones, with approximately 87% as singletons. The specimen was PBMCs, collected after 24 months of ibrutinib treatment. These receptors came from a human donor with chronic lymphocytic leukemia.

The CDR3 nucleotides read TGTGCCAGCAGCTCGACTAGCGCCTACACAGATACGCAGTATTTT. This translates into CASSSTSAYTDTQYF. The chain is built from TRBV5-4 and TRBJ2-3; 8 bases fit TRBD2. Germline CDR1 is SGHNT and CDR2 is YYREEE (reference sequence). CDR3 length: 15 residues. J gave up 2 bases and V 3 bases, and 5 bases lay outside the gene matches.

Only a few counts were recorded for this clone. The chain links TRBV7-2 to TRBJ2-7; TRBD2 matches 14 bases. Germline trimming cut 6 bases from V and 1 base from J; bases unmatched to any gene: 11. The CDR3 is made up of 18 amino acids. The germline gives CDR1 SGHTA, CDR2 FQGNSA. The CDR3 here is CASRPGLAGGYGSYEQYF. The DNA of the CDR3 is TGTGCCAGCAGACCAGGACTAGCGGGAGGTTATGGGTCCTACGAGCAGTACTTC.

This rearrangement joins TRBV7-2 to TRBJ1-5; no reliable D call. Germline V gene sequence: CDR1 SGHTA, CDR2 FQGNSA. The CDR3 runs 14 residues. V was cut by 5 bases and J by 7 bases, with 15 bases left in between. CDR3 DNA: TGTGCCAGCAGCGAACAGCTGGGATGGCAGCCCCAGCATTTT. Translating gives CASSEQLGWQPQHF. Using reference TRBV7-2 and TRBJ1-5 for the parts outside the CDR3, the full variable domain is GAGVSQSPSNKVTEKGKDVELRCDPISGHTALYWYRQSLGQGLEFLIYFQGNSAPDKSGLPSDRFSAERTGGSVSTLTIQRTQQEDSAVYLCASSEQLGWQPQHFGDGTRLSIL.

This rearrangement joins TRBV7-3 to TRBJ2-5; D might be TRBD1 (6 bases). Trimming cost V 5 bases and J 5 bases, with 18 bases left between them. The CDR3 runs to 15 residues. Germline lookup yields CDR1 SGHTA and CDR2 FQGTGA. CDR3 DNA sequence: TGTGCCAGCAGCCCCCGTGGGGGCGTGAGGGAGACCCAGTACTTC. It codes for CASSPRGGVRETQYF.

The chain joins TRBV12-5 to TRBJ2-6; D is ambiguous. The CDR3 has 16 residues. V was clipped by 5 bases and J by 5 bases, with 16 bases between them. From germline, CDR1 is LGHNT and CDR2 FRNRAP. Here the CDR3 DNA reads TGTGCTAGTGGTCAAGCCGAACAAAGTCGGGCCAACGTCCTGACTTTC. Protein sequence: CASGQAEQSRANVLTF.

This CDR3 is CASPGRGHSYEQYF. The CDR3 DNA sequence: TGTGCCAGCCCGGGGCGGGGGCACTCCTACGAGCAGTACTTC. The rearrangement uses TRBV6-1 and TRBJ2-7; D is perhaps TRBD2 (7 bases). The CDR3 loop spans 14 amino acids. V gave up 8 bases and J gave up 0 bases, with 14 bases separating them. Germline-derived CDR1 and CDR2 are MNHNS and SASEGT.

V gene TRBV29-1 combines with J gene TRBJ1-1; maybe TRBD1 (6 bases). V gave up 4 bases and J gave up 1 base, with 13 bases separating them. The germline V gene encodes CDR1 SQVTM and CDR2 ANQGSEA. The CDR3 runs 14 residues. In nucleotides, the CDR3 is TGCAGCGTTGCGGACAGCCCTAGGAACACTGAAGCTTTCTTT. Protein product: CSVADSPRNTEAFF.

This clone turned up a few times. The rearrangement joins TRBV19 to TRBJ1-4, with D unresolved. Trimming pared 2 bases from V and 8 bases from J, leaving 12 bases between. Germline V gene lookup returns CDR1 LNHDA and CDR2 SQIVND (reference sequence). The CDR3 extends over 14 amino acids. The CDR3 region has the DNA TGTGCCAGTAGTATACGAGGGTTAGAAGAAAAACTGTTTTTT. Its translation: CASSIRGLEEKLFF.

The chain has TRBV10-2 and TRBJ1-1; D not certain. The length of the CDR3 is 16 residues. From germline, CDR1 is WSHSY and CDR2 SAAADI. V lost 6 bases to trimming and J lost 3 bases, with 20 bases between them. The DNA for the CDR3 is TGCGCCAGCAGAGACGACAAAGCAGGAACATACACTGAAGCTTTCTTT. Residues: CASRDDKAGTYTEAFF.

The chain uses TRBV30 and TRBJ1-2; D is uncertain. This CDR3 is built from 12 residues. Germline CDR1 GTSNPN, CDR2 SVGIG (reference sequence). Between the trimmed V and J ends, which lost 0 bases and 7 bases, there was a span of 9 bases. The CDR3 bases are TGTGCCTGGAGTGTTCAAGGGCTTGGCTACACCTTC. This translates into CAWSVQGLGYTF.

The table lists this clone with a count of one. The chain is built from TRBV7-9 and TRBJ2-1; D uncertain. The CDR3 loop spans 11 amino acids. V was clipped by 4 bases and J by 5 bases, with 3 bases between them. CDR1 is SEHNR and CDR2 is FQNEAQ in the germline V gene (reference sequence). This CDR3 is CASSYNNEQFF. CDR3 nucleotides: TGTGCCAGCAGCTATAACAATGAGCAGTTCTTC. Filled out from reference TRBV7-9 and TRBJ2-1, the complete variable domain reads DTGVSQNPRHKITKRGQNVTFRCDPISEHNRLYWYRQTLGQGPEFLTYFQNEAQLEKSRLLSDRFSAERPKGSFSTLEIQRTEQGDSAMYLCASSYNNEQFFGPGTRLTVL.

This clone was observed a handful of times. This chain connects TRBV28 to TRBJ2-1, with D hard to call. Germline assignment: CDR1 MDHEN and CDR2 SYDVKM. V dropped 6 bases and J dropped 3 bases, with 15 bases sitting between them. This CDR3 contains 15 residues. This chain's CDR3 is CASRMGPHIYNEQFF. The CDR3 nucleotides read TGTGCCAGCAGGATGGGCCCCCATATCTACAATGAGCAGTTCTTC.

This clone was observed a handful of times. This chain links TRBV11-2 with TRBJ1-2, with 11 bases fitting TRBD1. CDR1 SGHAT and CDR2 FQNNGV come from the germline V gene. This CDR3 has 15 residues. The trim removed 5 bases at V and 0 bases at J, leaving 2 bases unmatched. CDR3 coding DNA: TGTGCCAGCAGCAGGGGACAGGGGGCTAACTATGGCTACACCTTC. Translated, it gives CASSRGQGANYGYTF. Supplemented by reference TRBV11-2 and TRBJ1-2, the full variable domain reads EAGVAQSPRYKIIEKRQSVAFWCNPISGHATLYWYQQILGQGPKLLIQFQNNGVVDDSQLPKDRFSAERLKGVDSTLKIQPAKLEDSAVYLCASSRGQGANYGYTFGSGTRLTVV.

CDR3 sequence (DNA): TGTGCCAGCAGCTTATGGACAGGGGACGCCGAGCAGTACTTC. Protein: CASSLWTGDAEQYF. This sequence joins TRBV7-2 and TRBJ2-7, with TRBD1 identical over 9 bases. CDR3 length equals 14 residues. The V segment lost 2 bases and the J segment 6 bases; nucleotides outside the gene matches: 5. In germline, CDR1 is SGHTA, CDR2 FQGNSA.

J is TRBJ1-3 and V is TRBV7-9; D gene unclear. Germline-derived CDR1 and CDR2 are SEHNR and FQNEAQ (reference sequence). V was clipped by 6 bases and J by 2 bases, with 17 bases between them. CDR3 length: 16 residues. The CDR3 region is CASSPRPFSPGNTIYF. The CDR3 coding sequence is TGTGCCAGCAGTCCTAGACCGTTCTCTCCTGGAAACACCATATATTTT. The whole variable domain, filled in from reference TRBV7-9 and TRBJ1-3, reads DTGVSQNPRHKITKRGQNVTFRCDPISEHNRLYWYRQTLGQGPEFLTYFQNEAQLEKSRLLSDRFSAERPKGSFSTLEIQRTEQGDSAMYLCASSPRPFSPGNTIYFGEGSWLTVV.

This chain connects TRBV9 to TRBJ2-1; D gene ambiguous. The CDR3 runs 14 residues. Trimming cost V 4 bases and J 3 bases, with 11 bases left between them. The germline CDR1 and CDR2 sequences are SGDLS and YYNGEE. This chain's CDR3 is CASSSNNYYNEQFF. The CDR3 coding sequence is TGTGCCAGCAGCTCCAATAATTACTACAATGAGCAGTTCTTC.

This clone was seen only once. This chain connects TRBV28 to TRBJ2-7, with no clear D. In germline, CDR1 is MDHEN, CDR2 SYDVKM. There are 11 residues in the CDR3. Trimming cost V 6 bases and J 6 bases, with 9 bases left between them. In DNA form, the CDR3 reads TGTGCCAGCAGCCAACCCGGCGAGCAGTACTTC. Protein: CASSQPGEQYF.

This clone was recorded a few times. The chain employs TRBV5-4 and TRBJ2-7, with TRBD1 matching 9 bases. J was trimmed by 1 base and V by 2 bases; bases with no gene match: 4. The V gene's germline CDR1 is SGHNT and CDR2 YYREEE (reference sequence). The CDR3 runs 15 residues. The CDR3 DNA reads TGTGCCAGCAGCTTAGGGGACAGGGTTTCCTACGAGCAGTACTTC. This encodes CASSLGDRVSYEQYF.

The chain recombines TRBV19 with TRBJ2-7, with no clear D. Germline CDR1 reads LNHDA; CDR2 reads SQIVND (reference sequence). Trimming took off 5 bases at V and 0 bases at J, with 8 bases between the two ends. The CDR3 covers 13 residues. DNA for the CDR3: TGTGCCAGTAGTCTCTTAAACTCCTACGAGCAGTACTTC. As protein: CASSLLNSYEQYF. Looking up the rest from reference TRBV19 and TRBJ2-7 gives the full variable domain: DGGITQSPKYLFRKEGQNVTLSCEQNLNHDAMYWYRQDPGQGLRLIYYSQIVNDFQKGDIAEGYSVSREKKESFPLTVTSAQKNPTAFYLCASSLLNSYEQYFGPGTRLTVT.

The chain employs TRBV18 and TRBJ2-1; 8 bases fit TRBD2. The CDR3 spans 13 residues. CDR1 and CDR2 (germline): KGHSH, LQKENI. After removal of 10 bases from V and 7 bases from J, the junction contained 9 bases not matched to a gene. CDR3 region: CATVVAGTNEQFF. Here the CDR3 DNA reads TGTGCCACCGTGGTAGCGGGGACTAATGAGCAGTTCTTC.

This chain joins TRBV7-2 and TRBJ2-2; D may be TRBD1 or TRBD2 (5 bases each). The CDR3 loop spans 14 amino acids. Trimming pared 3 bases from V and 4 bases from J, leaving 9 bases between. The germline CDR1 and CDR2 sequences are SGHTA and FQGNSA. The DNA of the CDR3 is TGTGCCAGCAGCTTGGGGGATCGCACCGGGGAGCTGTTTTTT. Protein product: CASSLGDRTGELFF.